The 22 T cell receptor beta chains below were found in one sample sequenced in a study of blood T cell repertoires in COVID-19. Generated by immunoSEQ multiplex PCR, the TCRdb table keeps only in-frame clones and is missing some. The data contain roughly 320,000 clones, 85% to 90% of them singletons. The sequenced sample was peripheral blood. These receptors originate from a woman aged 25 to 45 with COVID-19, enrolled during active disease.

J is TRBJ1-4 and V is TRBV7-8; D remains ambiguous. Germline CDR1 and CDR2: SGHVS and FQNEAQ. V was trimmed by 1 base and J by 8 bases, leaving 14 bases between them. The CDR3 is 15 amino acids. The CDR3 nucleotides read TGTGCCAGCAGCTTAGTGCCCAACTCGGTGGAAAAACTGTTTTTT. Amino acid sequence: CASSLVPNSVEKLFF.

This clone was counted a single time. The chain carries TRBV5-1 and TRBJ2-3; D might be TRBD1 (6 bases). This CDR3 comprises 16 residues. Germline-derived CDR1 and CDR2 are SGHRS and YFSETQ. Trimming shortened V by 1 base and J by 5 bases, and 17 bases separated the two germline ends. The DNA of the CDR3 is TGCGCCAGCAGCTTGAGTCCAGGGGTGCGTGGAGATACGCAGTATTTT. Protein product: CASSLSPGVRGDTQYF. Based on the CDR3 plus reference TRBV5-1 and TRBJ2-3, the full variable domain is KAGVTQTPRYLIKTRGQQVTLSCSPISGHRSVSWYQQTPGQGLQFLFEYFSETQRNKGNFPGRFSGRQFSNSRSEMNVSTLELGDSALYLCASSLSPGVRGDTQYFGPGTRLTVL.

This chain links TRBV15 with TRBJ1-4, with 7 bases matching TRBD1. Germline trimming cut 3 bases from V and 4 bases from J; bases unmatched to any gene: 14. Germline lookup yields CDR1 LNHNV and CDR2 YYDKDF (reference sequence). The CDR3 is 18 residues long. The CDR3 DNA sequence: TGTGCCACCAGCAGGGCCCGAAAAACAGGGGTGGATAATGAAAAACTGTTTTTT. Amino acid sequence: CATSRARKTGVDNEKLFF.

This chain joins TRBV27 and TRBJ1-1; tentative D call: TRBD1 (5 bases). CDR1 and CDR2 from the germline V gene are MNHEY and SMNVEV (reference sequence). CDR3 length equals 16 residues. With 5 bases removed from V and 1 base from J, the gap between germline ends came to 17 bases. CDR3 DNA: TGTGCCAGCAGTCCCCGGAAGGGGTCTACGAACACTGAAGCTTTCTTT. Translated: CASSPRKGSTNTEAFF.

CDR3 nucleotides: TGTGCCAGCAGCCCCGGGACAGGGTCTTGGGGGACCGGGGAGCTGTTTTTT. As protein: CASSPGTGSWGTGELFF. This rearrangement joins TRBV3-1 (or the pseudogene TRBV3-2) to TRBJ2-2; 9 bases map to TRBD1. J was trimmed by 5 bases and V by 4 bases; bases with no gene match: 11. The germline V gene has CDR1 LGHDT and CDR2 YNNKEL (reference sequence). The CDR3 length is 17 residues.

The gene calls are TRBV11-2 and TRBJ2-7; 7 bases agree with TRBD1. The V and J ends lost 2 bases and 4 bases, in that order; junction bases with no gene match: 2. Germline V CDR1 and CDR2: SGHAT, FQNNGV. The CDR3 is made up of 13 amino acids. The CDR3, as DNA: TGTGCCAGCAGCTTAATACAGGGGTACGAGCAGTACTTC. It encodes CASSLIQGYEQYF.

This clone was counted once. The V gene is TRBV25-1, the J gene TRBJ1-2; D gene unclear. Germline values: CDR1 MGHDK, CDR2 SYGVNS. The CDR3 contains 12 residues. V was pared by 4 bases and J by 12 bases, with 15 bases between. CDR3 loop: CASSGGLGANTF. CDR3 sequence (DNA): TGTGCCAGCAGTGGAGGATTGGGAGCTAACACCTTC.

This clone has more than one count but fewer than ten. V and J are TRBV18 and TRBJ1-6; D perhaps matches TRBD1 (6 bases). With 2 bases removed from V and 0 bases from J, the gap between germline ends came to 17 bases. This CDR3 is 19 amino acids long. CDR1 and CDR2 from the germline V gene are KGHSH and LQKENI. CDR3: CASSPKGQGSSSYNSPLHF. The CDR3 bases are TGTGCCAGCTCACCAAAGGGGCAGGGGTCAAGCTCCTATAATTCACCCCTCCACTTT.

V and J are TRBV6-4 and TRBJ2-3, with D unclear. CDR1 MRHNA and CDR2 SNTAGT come from the germline V gene. The CDR3 has 13 amino acids. V was cut by 3 bases and J by 2 bases, with 6 bases left in between. The CDR3 here is CASSEQTTDTQYF. The DNA for the CDR3 is TGTGCCAGCAGTGAACAGACCACAGATACGCAGTATTTT.

J is TRBJ2-1 and V is TRBV3-1 (or the pseudogene TRBV3-2); TRBD2 matches 11 bases. V gave up 4 bases and J gave up 10 bases; unmatched junction bases: 6. Germline CDR1 reads LGHDT; CDR2 reads YNNKEL (reference sequence). The CDR3 is made up of 14 amino acids. DNA for the CDR3: TGTGCCAGCAGCCGCCCTGGACTAGCGGGCGAGCAGTTCTTC. Protein sequence: CASSRPGLAGEQFF.

This chain connects TRBV6-5 to TRBJ2-2, with 7 bases lining up with TRBD1. Germline CDR1 and CDR2: MNHEY and SVGAGI. With V trimmed by 2 bases and J by 0 bases, 3 bases remained unmatched. The CDR3 has 16 amino acids. CDR3 loop: CASSYPQGANTGELFF. The CDR3 DNA sequence: TGTGCCAGCAGTTACCCCCAGGGGGCGAACACCGGGGAGCTGTTTTTT.

The chain employs TRBV5-4 and TRBJ2-2; no reliable D call. The CDR3 runs 13 residues. From germline, CDR1 is SGHNT and CDR2 YYREEE (reference sequence). V lost 0 bases to trimming and J lost 5 bases, with 5 bases between them. Written as DNA, the CDR3 is TGTGCCAGCAGCTTGGGAGGTACCGGGGAGCTGTTTTTT. Translating gives CASSLGGTGELFF. Variable domain in full (rest from reference TRBV5-4 and TRBJ2-2): ETGVTQSPTHLIKTRGQQVTLRCSSQSGHNTVSWYQQALGQGPQFIFQYYREEENGRGNFPPRFSGLQFPNYSSELNVNALELDDSALYLCASSLGGTGELFFGEGSRLTVL.

V gene TRBV7-2 combines with J gene TRBJ2-7; D uncertain. The germline V and J ends were trimmed by 0 bases and 0 bases, with 6 bases remaining between them. Germline assignment: CDR1 SGHTA and CDR2 FQGNSA. The CDR3 consists of 14 residues. The CDR3 nucleotides read TGTGCCAGCAGCTTAGCTCACAGCTCCTACGAGCAGTACTTC. Protein product: CASSLAHSSYEQYF.

The chain couples TRBV3-1 (or the pseudogene TRBV3-2) to TRBJ1-6; TRBD1 might be the D (5 bases). The V and J ends lost 7 bases and 7 bases respectively, with 14 bases between them. CDR1 is LGHDT and CDR2 is YNNKEL in the germline V gene (reference sequence). This CDR3 spans 14 amino acids. CDR3 residues: CASKSTGPNSPLHF. DNA of the CDR3: TGTGCCAGCAAGAGCACAGGCCCCAATTCACCCCTCCACTTT.

V usage is TRBV7-9 and J usage is TRBJ2-4; 7 bases agree with TRBD1. From germline, CDR1 is SEHNR and CDR2 FQNEAQ (reference sequence). The CDR3 spans 15 residues. V shed 6 bases and J 5 bases; nucleotides not matched to a gene: 10. CDR3 region: CASSIGTVGENIQYF. The CDR3 DNA sequence: TGTGCCAGCAGTATCGGGACAGTTGGGGAAAACATTCAGTACTTC.

The V gene is TRBV6-5, the J gene TRBJ2-2; 7 positions agree with TRBD1. This CDR3 region has 13 residues. J was trimmed by 6 bases and V by 5 bases; bases with no gene match: 3. CDR1 and CDR2 from the germline V gene are MNHEY and SVGAGI. CDR3 region: CASSTGVSGELFF. The CDR3 coding sequence is TGTGCCAGCAGTACAGGGGTATCCGGGGAGCTGTTTTTT.

Details on this clone: The sample holds other DNA sequences that translate to the same CDR3. This sequence joins TRBV27 and TRBJ2-3; D is unresolved. V gave up 1 base and J gave up 1 base, with 3 bases separating them. CDR1 MNHEY and CDR2 SMNVEV come from the germline V gene (reference sequence). CDR3 length: 13 amino acids. This chain's CDR3 is CASSLFGTDTQYF. The CDR3, as DNA: TGTGCCAGCAGTTTATTCGGCACAGATACGCAGTATTTT.

This clone was observed a few times. This sequence joins TRBV7-3 and TRBJ2-2; 7 bases match TRBD2. Unmatched junction bases numbered 4, after V lost 1 base and J lost 11 bases. Germline CDR1 reads SGHTA; CDR2 reads FQGTGA. The CDR3 runs 13 residues. This CDR3 reads CASSLSGGLELFF. For the CDR3, the DNA is TGTGCCAGCAGCTTAAGTGGGGGACTAGAGCTGTTTTTT.

The chain links TRBV9 to TRBJ1-1; 7 nucleotides agree with TRBD1. Germline CDR1 and CDR2: SGDLS and YYNGEE. The V gene end was trimmed by 1 base and the J gene end by 2 bases; junction bases not matched to a gene: 5. CDR3 length: 15 residues. CDR3 region: CASSVRGQSNTEAFF. As DNA, the CDR3 is TGTGCCAGCAGCGTAAGGGGACAGAGCAACACTGAAGCTTTCTTT.

The chain is built from TRBV5-1 and TRBJ1-6, with D perhaps matching TRBD1 (5 bases). Between the trimmed V and J ends, which lost 1 base and 7 bases, there was a span of 6 bases. CDR1 is SGHRS and CDR2 is YFSETQ in the germline V gene. The CDR3 contains 13 residues. The CDR3 reads CASSLQGNSPLHF. CDR3 bases: TGCGCCAGCAGCTTGCAGGGCAATTCACCCCTCCACTTT.

This sequence joins TRBV27 and TRBJ1-1; possible D gene TRBD1, 5 bases. The germline V and J ends were trimmed by 6 bases and 4 bases, with 12 bases remaining between them. Germline lookup yields CDR1 MNHEY and CDR2 SMNVEV (reference sequence). CDR3 size: 13 residues. The CDR3 is CASRARGGTEAFF. The CDR3 DNA reads TGTGCCAGCAGGGCACGGGGGGGCACTGAAGCTTTCTTT.

This clone showed up just a few times. The gene calls are TRBV2 and TRBJ1-5; weak D call: TRBD1 (5 bases). Trimming cost V 7 bases and J 1 base, with 14 bases left between them. Germline CDR1 reads SNHLY; CDR2 reads FYNNEI. There are 15 residues in the CDR3. The CDR3 DNA sequence: TGTGCCAGCATGAGGCAAGGGGCGAGCAATCAGCCCCAGCATTTT. This encodes CASMRQGASNQPQHF.